These 2 T cell receptor beta chains were all obtained from the same sample, sequenced in a study of blood T cell repertoires in COVID-19. TCRdb's table, derived via immunoSEQ multiplex PCR, lists solely in-frame clones and lacks some. Here the sample spans 90,000 to 150,000 clones, 65% to 90% being singletons. Sequenced input: peripheral blood. Every receptor here comes from a man older than 75 with acute or convalescent COVID-19.

The chain combines TRBV19 with TRBJ2-2; D not resolved. Germline V lookup: CDR1 LNHDA, CDR2 SQIVND (reference sequence). Trimming shortened V by 0 bases and J by 3 bases, and 8 bases separated the two germline ends. The CDR3 sequence is 15 residues long. Written as DNA, the CDR3 is TGTGCCAGTAGTATAGACGAGTCCTACACCGGGGAGCTGTTTTTT. Translated: CASSIDESYTGELFF.

The rearrangement links TRBV29-1 to TRBJ2-3; 9 nucleotides match TRBD1. Germline CDR1 is SQVTM and CDR2 is ANQGSEA. V lost 7 bases, J lost 1 base, and 3 bases stayed unmatched. This CDR3 region has 13 residues. CDR3 DNA sequence: TGCAGCGACCGGACAGGGGGCACAGATACGCAGTATTTT. Its translation: CSDRTGGTDTQYF.